The present T cell receptor beta chain was sequenced within a study of OX40 agonist ivuxolimab in advanced cancers. To note about this clone: Its antigen is unknown.

Using immunoSEQ multiplex PCR, the repertoire was profiled, and TCRdb retains in-frame clones only, with some absent. The sample has some 48,000 clones; about 93% are singletons. Study-wide findings and caveats: At 0.1 to 3.0 mg/kg, CD4+ and CD8+ blood T cells expanded clonally by week 6.

Patients were excluded for autoimmune disease history or systemic immunosuppression. V shed 6 bases and J shed 8 bases, with 11 bases lying between them. Germline values: CDR1 MNHNS, CDR2 SASEGT. The CDR3 is made up of 12 amino acids. The sequence derives from an adult with an advanced solid tumor such as melanoma, head and neck, liver or kidney cancer. Source: CD4+ or CD8+ T cells sorted from blood, taken in a trial of the OX40 agonist ivuxolimab. The gene calls are TRBV6-1 and TRBJ2-1; D is unresolved. The CDR3 DNA reads TGTGCCAGCAGCTCGATGACGGATGAGCAGTTCTTC. This gives the protein CASSSMTDEQFF.